The clone carrying this TCR beta chain was seen a single time. What it binds is unknown. This entry is derived from a study of beta chain features in type 1 diabetes. By way of CD45RO/CCR7/CD25/CD127/CD95/CD27, the CD4+ regulatory, stem cell-like memory, central memory and naive cells were sorted. Sorted cells reached over 98% purity in every population. The entirety of the isolated RNA underwent reverse transcription, so expressed TCRB transcripts were sequenced. The repertoire was sequenced with immunoSEQ multiplex PCR; TCRdb's copy has only in-frame clones and lacks some. Of about 41,000 clones listed, around 63% are singletons. Trimming cost V 2 bases and J 5 bases; bases outside gene matches: 8. This CDR3 spans 15 amino acids. Germline CDR1 and CDR2: MNHEY and SVGAGI. Findings and limits, study-wide: Naive, central memory and Treg TCRB repertoires appeared more alike in patients than in healthy donors. The study found fewer insertions and more deletions at VDJ junctions in type 1 diabetes patients. Type 1 diabetes patients showed a moderate but significant shortening of TCRB CDR3s in all four CD4+ subsets.

The receptor comes from a man aged 30-40 years with type 1 diabetes. Some clones in this sample may be carry-over from other donors' samples. The sequenced material came from Tregs from blood. This chain uses TRBV6-5 with TRBJ1-1; 7 nucleotides line up with TRBD1. CDR3 amino acids: CASSYVGTVATEAFF. As DNA, the CDR3 is TGTGCCAGCAGTTACGTCGGGACAGTAGCGACTGAAGCTTTCTTT.